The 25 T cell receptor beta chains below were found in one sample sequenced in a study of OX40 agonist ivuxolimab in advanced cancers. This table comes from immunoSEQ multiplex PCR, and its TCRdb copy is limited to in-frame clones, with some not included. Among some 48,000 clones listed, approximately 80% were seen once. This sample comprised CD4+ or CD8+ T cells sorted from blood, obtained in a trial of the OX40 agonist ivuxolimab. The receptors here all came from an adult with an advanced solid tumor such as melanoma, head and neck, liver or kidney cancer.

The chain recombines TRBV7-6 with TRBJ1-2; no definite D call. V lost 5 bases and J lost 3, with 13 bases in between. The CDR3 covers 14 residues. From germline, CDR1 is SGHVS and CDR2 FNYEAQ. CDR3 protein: CASSPGPIDYGYTF. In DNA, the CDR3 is TGTGCCAGCAGCCCTGGGCCGATTGACTATGGCTACACCTTC.

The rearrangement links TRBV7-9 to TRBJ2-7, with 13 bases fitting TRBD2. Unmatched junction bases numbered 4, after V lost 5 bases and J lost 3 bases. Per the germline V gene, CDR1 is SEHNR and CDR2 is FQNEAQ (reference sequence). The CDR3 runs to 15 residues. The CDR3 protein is CASSATSGGDYEQYF. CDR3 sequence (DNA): TGTGCCAGCAGCGCAACTAGCGGGGGGGACTACGAGCAGTACTTC. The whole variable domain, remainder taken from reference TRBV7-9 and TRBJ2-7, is DTGVSQNPRHKITKRGQNVTFRCDPISEHNRLYWYRQTLGQGPEFLTYFQNEAQLEKSRLLSDRFSAERPKGSFSTLEIQRTEQGDSAMYLCASSATSGGDYEQYFGPGTRLTVT.

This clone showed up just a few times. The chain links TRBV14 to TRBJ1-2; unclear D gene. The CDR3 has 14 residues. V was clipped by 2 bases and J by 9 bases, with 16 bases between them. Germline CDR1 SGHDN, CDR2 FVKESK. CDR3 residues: CASSQIAATGSYTF. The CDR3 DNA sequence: TGTGCCAGCAGCCAAATCGCCGCGACGGGGAGCTACACCTTC.

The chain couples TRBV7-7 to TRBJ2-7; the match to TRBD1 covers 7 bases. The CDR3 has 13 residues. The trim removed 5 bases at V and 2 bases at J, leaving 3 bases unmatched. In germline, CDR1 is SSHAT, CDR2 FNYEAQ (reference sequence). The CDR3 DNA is TGTGCCAGCAGCCCAGGGGGAACCTACGAGCAGTACTTC. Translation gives CASSPGGTYEQYF.

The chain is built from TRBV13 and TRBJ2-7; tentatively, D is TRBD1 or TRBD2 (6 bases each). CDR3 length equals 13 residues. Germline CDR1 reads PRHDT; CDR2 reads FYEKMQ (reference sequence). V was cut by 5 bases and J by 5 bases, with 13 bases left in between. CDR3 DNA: TGTGCCAGCAGCCGGGGGCCACAGGACGAGCAGTACTTC. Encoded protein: CASSRGPQDEQYF.

CDR3 sequence (DNA): TGCAGCGTTGTATCTCGAGGGAAGGGCAATGAGCAGTTCTTC. It codes for CSVVSRGKGNEQFF. This chain uses TRBV29-1 with TRBJ2-1; possibly TRBD2 for D (5 bases). This CDR3 has 14 amino acids. In germline, CDR1 is SQVTM, CDR2 ANQGSEA. V was shortened by 4 bases and J by 6 bases, with 16 bases between the two germline ends.

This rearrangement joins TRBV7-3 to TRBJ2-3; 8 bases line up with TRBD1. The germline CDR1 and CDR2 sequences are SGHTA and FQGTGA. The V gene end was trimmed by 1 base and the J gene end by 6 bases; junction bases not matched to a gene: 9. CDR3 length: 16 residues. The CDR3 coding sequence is TGTGCCAGCAGCTTAATGGACAGGGCGGTCGGGGATACGCAGTATTTT. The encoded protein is CASSLMDRAVGDTQYF.

CDR3 protein: CASSLEFPTGNYGYTF. DNA of the CDR3: TGTGCCAGCAGTTTAGAATTTCCGACAGGGAACTATGGCTACACCTTC. The genes are TRBV27 and TRBJ1-2; 7 bases agree with TRBD1. Trimming took 2 bases from V and 2 from J; bases not matched to a gene: 8. This CDR3 is built from 16 residues. Germline V gene lookup returns CDR1 MNHEY and CDR2 SMNVEV (reference sequence).

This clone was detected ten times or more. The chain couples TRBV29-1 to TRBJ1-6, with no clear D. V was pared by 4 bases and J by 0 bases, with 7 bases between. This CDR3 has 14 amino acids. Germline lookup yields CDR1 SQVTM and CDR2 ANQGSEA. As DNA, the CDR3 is TGCAGCGTTGCGGAGAGCTCCTATAATTCACCCCTCCACTTT. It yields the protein CSVAESSYNSPLHF. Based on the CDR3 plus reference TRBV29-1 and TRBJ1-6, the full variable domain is SAVISQKPSRDICQRGTSLTIQCQVDSQVTMMFWYRQQPGQSLTLIATANQGSEATYESGFVIDKFPISRPNLTFSTLTVSNMSPEDSSIYLCSVAESSYNSPLHFGNGTRLTVT.

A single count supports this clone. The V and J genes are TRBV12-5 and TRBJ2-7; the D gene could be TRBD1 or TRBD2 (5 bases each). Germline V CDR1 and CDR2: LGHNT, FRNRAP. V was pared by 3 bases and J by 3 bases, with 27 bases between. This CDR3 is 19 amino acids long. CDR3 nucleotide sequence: TGTGCTAGTGGTTTCCAAACCGGGGCCATGCCCACAGTCGTCTACGAGCAGTACTTC. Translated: CASGFQTGAMPTVVYEQYF.

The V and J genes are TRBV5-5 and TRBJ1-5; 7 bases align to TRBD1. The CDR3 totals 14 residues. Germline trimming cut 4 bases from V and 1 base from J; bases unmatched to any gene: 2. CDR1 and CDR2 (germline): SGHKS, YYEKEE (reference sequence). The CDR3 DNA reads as TGTGCCAGCAGCCTGACAGGGAGCAATCAGCCCCAGCATTTT. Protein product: CASSLTGSNQPQHF.

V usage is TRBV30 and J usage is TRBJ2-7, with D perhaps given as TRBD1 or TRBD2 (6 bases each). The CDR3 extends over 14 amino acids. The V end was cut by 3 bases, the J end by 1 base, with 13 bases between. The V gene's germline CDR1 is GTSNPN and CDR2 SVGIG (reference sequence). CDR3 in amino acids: CAWSVIGGSYEQYF. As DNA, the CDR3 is TGTGCCTGGAGCGTAATAGGGGGGTCCTACGAGCAGTACTTC.

CDR3 DNA sequence: TGTGCCAGCAGCCAAGATCTGAACTATTGGGAGCAGTACTTC. Translating gives CASSQDLNYWEQYF. The V gene is TRBV4-2, the J gene TRBJ2-7, with D unresolved. The CDR3 covers 14 residues. Trimming took 0 bases from V and 7 from J, leaving 13 bases between them. The germline V gene has CDR1 LGHNA and CDR2 YNFKEQ.

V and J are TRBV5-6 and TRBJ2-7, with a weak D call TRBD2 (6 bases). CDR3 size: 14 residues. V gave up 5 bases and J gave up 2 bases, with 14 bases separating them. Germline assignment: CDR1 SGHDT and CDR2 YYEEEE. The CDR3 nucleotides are TGTGCCAGCAGTCATTGGGACTCAACCTACGAGCAGTACTTC. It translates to CASSHWDSTYEQYF.

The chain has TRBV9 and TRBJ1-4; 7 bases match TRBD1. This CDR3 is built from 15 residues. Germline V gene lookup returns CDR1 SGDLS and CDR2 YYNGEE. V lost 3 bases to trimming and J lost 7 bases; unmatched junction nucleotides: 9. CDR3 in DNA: TGTGCCAGCAGCGCATCGACAGGGTCAGGTGAAAAACTGTTTTTT. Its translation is CASSASTGSGEKLFF.

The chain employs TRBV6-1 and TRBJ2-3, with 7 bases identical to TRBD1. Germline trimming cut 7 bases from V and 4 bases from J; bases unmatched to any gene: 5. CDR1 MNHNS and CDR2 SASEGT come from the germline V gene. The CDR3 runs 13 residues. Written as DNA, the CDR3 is TGTGCCAGCATAGGACAGGCAGCAGATACGCAGTATTTT. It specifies CASIGQAADTQYF.

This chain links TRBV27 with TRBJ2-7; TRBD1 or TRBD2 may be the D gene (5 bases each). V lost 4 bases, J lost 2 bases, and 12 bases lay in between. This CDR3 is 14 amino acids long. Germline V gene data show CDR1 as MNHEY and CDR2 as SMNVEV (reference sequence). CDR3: CASSSARETYEQYF. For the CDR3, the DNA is TGTGCCAGCAGTTCTGCCAGGGAGACCTACGAGCAGTACTTC.

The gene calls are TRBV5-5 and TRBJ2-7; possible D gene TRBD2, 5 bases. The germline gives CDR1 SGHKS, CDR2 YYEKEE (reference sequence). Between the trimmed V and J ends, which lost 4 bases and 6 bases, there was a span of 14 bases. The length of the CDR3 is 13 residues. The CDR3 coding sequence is TGTGCCAGCAGCCCCGGGATTACCTCCGAGCAGTACTTC. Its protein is CASSPGITSEQYF.

The CDR3: CASRRLAGGTDTQYF. CDR3 DNA sequence: TGTGCCAGCCGCCGACTAGCGGGGGGCACAGATACGCAGTATTTT. The chain recombines TRBV28 with TRBJ2-3; 12 bases line up with TRBD2. This CDR3 region has 15 residues. Germline lookup yields CDR1 MDHEN and CDR2 SYDVKM. Unmatched junction bases numbered 4, after V lost 8 bases and J lost 1 base.

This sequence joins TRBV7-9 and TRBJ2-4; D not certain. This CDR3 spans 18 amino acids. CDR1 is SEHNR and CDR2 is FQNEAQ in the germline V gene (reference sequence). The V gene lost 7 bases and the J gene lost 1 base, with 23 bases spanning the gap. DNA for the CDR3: TGTGCCAGCAAGACACCCCCCCCCGAGCCGGAGGCCAAAAACATTCAGTACTTC. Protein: CASKTPPPEPEAKNIQYF.

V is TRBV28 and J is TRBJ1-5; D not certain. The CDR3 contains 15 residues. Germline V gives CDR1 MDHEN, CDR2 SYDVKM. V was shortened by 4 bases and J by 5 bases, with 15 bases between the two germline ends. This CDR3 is CASSSDGSVYQPQHF. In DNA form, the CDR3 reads TGTGCCAGCAGTTCAGACGGTTCAGTTTATCAGCCCCAGCATTTT.

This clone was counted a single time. This chain's CDR3 is CASGYSGSYEQYF. The CDR3 DNA reads TGTGCCAGCGGATATAGCGGTTCCTACGAGCAGTACTTC. This rearrangement joins TRBV27 to TRBJ2-7, with D possibly TRBD2 on 6 matching bases. The CDR3 runs 13 residues. V was shortened by 8 bases and J by 1 base, with 12 bases between the two germline ends. The germline gives CDR1 MNHEY, CDR2 SMNVEV (reference sequence).

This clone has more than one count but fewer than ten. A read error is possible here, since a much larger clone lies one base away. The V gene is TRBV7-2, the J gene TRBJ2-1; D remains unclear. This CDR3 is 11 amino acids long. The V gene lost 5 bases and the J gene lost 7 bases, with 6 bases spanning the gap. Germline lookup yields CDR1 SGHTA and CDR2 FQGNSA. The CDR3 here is CASSQVNEQFF. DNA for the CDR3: TGTGCCAGCAGCCAAGTGAATGAGCAGTTCTTC.

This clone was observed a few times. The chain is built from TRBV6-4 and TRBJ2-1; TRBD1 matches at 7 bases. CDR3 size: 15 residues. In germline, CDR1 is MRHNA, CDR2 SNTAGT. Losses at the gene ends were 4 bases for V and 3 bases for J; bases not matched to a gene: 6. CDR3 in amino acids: CASSGGDRLYNEQFF. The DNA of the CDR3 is TGTGCCAGCAGTGGAGGGGACAGACTCTACAATGAGCAGTTCTTC.

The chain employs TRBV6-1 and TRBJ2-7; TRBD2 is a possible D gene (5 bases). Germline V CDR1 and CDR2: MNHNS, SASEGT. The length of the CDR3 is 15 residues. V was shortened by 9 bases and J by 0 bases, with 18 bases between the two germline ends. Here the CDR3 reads CASVDLGGYSYEQYF. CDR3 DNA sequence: TGTGCCAGTGTGGACTTGGGCGGGTACTCCTACGAGCAGTACTTC.